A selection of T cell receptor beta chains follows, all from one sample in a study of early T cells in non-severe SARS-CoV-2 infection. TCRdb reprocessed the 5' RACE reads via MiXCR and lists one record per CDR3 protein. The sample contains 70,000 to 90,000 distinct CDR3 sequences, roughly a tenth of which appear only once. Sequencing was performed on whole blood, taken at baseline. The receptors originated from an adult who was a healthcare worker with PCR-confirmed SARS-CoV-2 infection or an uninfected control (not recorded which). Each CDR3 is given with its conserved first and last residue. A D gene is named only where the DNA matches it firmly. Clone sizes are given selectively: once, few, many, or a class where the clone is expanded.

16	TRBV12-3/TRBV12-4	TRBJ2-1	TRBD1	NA	CASRARTGVSYNEQFF	TGTGCCAGCAGAGCCCGGACAGGGGTTTCCTACAATGAGCAGTTCTTC
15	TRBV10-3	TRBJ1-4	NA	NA	CAISESGAPGKKLFF	TGTGCCATCAGTGAGTCCGGGGCTCCGGGTAAAAAACTGTTTTTT
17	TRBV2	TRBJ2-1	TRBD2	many	CASSSIGVAGLYNEQFF	TGTGCCAGCAGTTCTATAGGGGTAGCGGGATTATACAATGAGCAGTTCTTC
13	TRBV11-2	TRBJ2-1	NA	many	CASSLEARGSPFF	TGTGCCAGCAGCTTAGAGGCTAGGGGTTCTCCGTTCTTC
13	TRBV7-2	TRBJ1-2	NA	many	CASSLDVNYGYTF	TGTGCCAGCAGCCTCGATGTGAACTATGGCTACACCTTC
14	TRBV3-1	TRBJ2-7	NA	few	CASSQAPGHLEQYF	TGTGCCAGCAGCCAAGCTCCGGGACACCTCGAGCAGTACTTC
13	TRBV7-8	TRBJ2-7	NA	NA	CASSFTLQDEQYF	TGTGCCAGCAGCTTTACCCTACAGGACGAGCAGTACTTC
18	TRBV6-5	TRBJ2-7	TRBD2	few	CASSYEARAGGQPYEQYF	TGTGCCAGCAGTTACGAAGCTCGAGCGGGGGGCCAACCCTACGAGCAGTACTTC
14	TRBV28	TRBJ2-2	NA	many	CASNTPRSTGELFF	TGTGCCAGCAACACGCCCCGCAGCACCGGGGAGCTGTTTTTT
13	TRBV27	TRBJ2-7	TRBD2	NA	CASSPGLAGEQYF	TGTGCCAGCAGCCCCGGACTAGCGGGCGAGCAGTACTTC
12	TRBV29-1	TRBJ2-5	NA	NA	CSVFTPWETQYF	TGCAGCGTTTTCACCCCGTGGGAGACCCAGTACTTC
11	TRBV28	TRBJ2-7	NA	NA	CASSLKYEQYF	TGTGCCAGCAGTTTAAAGTACGAGCAGTACTTC
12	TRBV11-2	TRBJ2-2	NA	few	CASSLGAGELFF	TGTGCCAGCAGCTTAGGGGCCGGGGAGCTGTTTTTT
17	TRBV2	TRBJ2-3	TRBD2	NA	CASGLAGGRLGADTQYF	TGTGCCAGCGGGCTAGCGGGAGGCCGCCTGGGGGCAGATACGCAGTATTTT
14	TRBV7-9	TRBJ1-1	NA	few	CASITGSRNTEAFF	TGTGCCAGCATCACAGGGAGTAGAAACACTGAAGCTTTCTTT
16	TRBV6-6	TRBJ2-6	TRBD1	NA	CASSYDRGSGANVLTF	TGTGCCAGCAGTTACGACAGGGGATCTGGGGCCAACGTCCTGACTTTC
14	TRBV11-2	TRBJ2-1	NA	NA	CASSRRGSRPEQFF	TGTGCCAGCAGCAGAAGGGGGTCTCGGCCTGAGCAGTTCTTC
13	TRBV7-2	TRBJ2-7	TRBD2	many	CASSSRLAGEQYF	TGTGCCAGCAGCTCAAGACTAGCGGGAGAGCAGTACTTC
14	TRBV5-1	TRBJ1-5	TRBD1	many	CASSFGTESQPQHF	TGCGCCAGCAGCTTTGGGACAGAGAGTCAGCCCCAGCATTTT
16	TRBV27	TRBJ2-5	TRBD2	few	CASSRRAGASQETQYF	TGTGCCAGCAGCCGACGTGCGGGAGCTTCCCAAGAGACCCAGTACTTC
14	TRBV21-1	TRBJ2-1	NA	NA	CASSTGEFSGEQFF	TGTGCCAGCAGTACCGGTGAATTCAGCGGTGAGCAGTTCTTC
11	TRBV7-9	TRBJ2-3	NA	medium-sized	CASSSGLDRDF	TGTGCCAGCAGCTCAGGACTCGACAGAGATTTT
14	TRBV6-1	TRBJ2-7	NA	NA	CASSEADSSYEQYF	TGTGCCAGCAGTGAAGCCGATAGCTCCTACGAGCAGTACTTC
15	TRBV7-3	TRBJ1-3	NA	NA	CASSAGTSPGNTIYF	TGTGCCAGCAGCGCCGGGACCTCACCTGGAAACACCATATATTTT
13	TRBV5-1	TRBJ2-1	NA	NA	CASSSLPYNEQFF	TGCGCCAGCAGCTCCTTGCCCTACAATGAGCAGTTCTTC
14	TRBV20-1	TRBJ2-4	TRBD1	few	CSAREIRDRNIQYF	TGCAGTGCTAGAGAGATCCGGGACAGAAACATTCAGTACTTC
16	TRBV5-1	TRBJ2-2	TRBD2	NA	CASSLDPSGRSGELFF	TGCGCCAGCAGCTTAGACCCTAGCGGGAGGTCCGGGGAGCTGTTTTTT
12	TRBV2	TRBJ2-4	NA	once	CASSLTEYIQYF	TGTGCCAGCAGCCTTACGGAGTACATTCAGTACTTC
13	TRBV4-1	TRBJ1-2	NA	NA	CASSQTLGGGYTF	TGCGCCAGCAGCCAAACCCTCGGGGGGGGCTACACCTTC
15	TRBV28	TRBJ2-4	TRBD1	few	CASSFPSQGANIQYF	TGTGCCAGCTCCTTTCCGTCACAGGGGGCTAACATTCAGTACTTC
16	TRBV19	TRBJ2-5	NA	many	CASSMSNRPTQETQYF	TGTGCCAGTAGTATGTCGAACAGGCCGACCCAAGAGACCCAGTACTTC
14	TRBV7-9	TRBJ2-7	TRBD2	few	CASSLPSGSYEQYF	TGTGCCAGCAGCCTTCCTAGCGGGAGTTACGAGCAGTACTTC
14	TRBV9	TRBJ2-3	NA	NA	CASSVSGPTDTQYF	TGTGCCAGCAGCGTAAGCGGGCCTACAGATACGCAGTATTTT
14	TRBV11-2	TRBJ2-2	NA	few	CASSPSRGTGELFF	TGTGCCAGCAGCCCCAGCCGGGGCACCGGGGAGCTGTTTTTT
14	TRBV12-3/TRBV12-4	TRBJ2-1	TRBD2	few	CASNSGRRYNEQFF	TGTGCCAGCAATAGCGGGCGACGCTACAATGAGCAGTTCTTC
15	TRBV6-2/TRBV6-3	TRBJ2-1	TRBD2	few	CASSETSGDINEQFF	TGTGCCAGCAGCGAGACTAGCGGGGATATCAATGAGCAGTTCTTC
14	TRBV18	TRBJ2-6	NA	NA	CASSPPTGANVLTF	TGTGCCAGCTCACCACCCACTGGGGCCAACGTCCTGACTTTC
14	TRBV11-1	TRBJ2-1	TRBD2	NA	CASSRRREHYEQFF	TGTGCCAGCAGCAGAAGGCGGGAGCATTATGAGCAGTTCTTC
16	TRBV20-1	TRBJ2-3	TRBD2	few	CSARTFSGKGTDTQYF	TGCAGTGCTAGAACTTTTAGCGGGAAGGGCACAGATACGCAGTATTTT
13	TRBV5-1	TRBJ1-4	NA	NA	CASSLGSGEKLFF	TGCGCCAGCAGCCTAGGTTCGGGTGAAAAACTGTTTTTT
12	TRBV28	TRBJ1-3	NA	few	CASRTSGNTIYF	TGTGCCAGCAGGACCTCTGGAAACACCATATATTTT
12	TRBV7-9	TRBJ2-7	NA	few	CASSFGGGEQYF	TGTGCCAGCAGCTTCGGGGGTGGTGAGCAGTACTTC
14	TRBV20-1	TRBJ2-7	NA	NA	CSAPRGAVTGEQYF	TGCAGTGCCCCTAGGGGGGCAGTTACTGGCGAGCAGTACTTC
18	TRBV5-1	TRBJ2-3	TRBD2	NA	CASSLRLAGRLSTDTQYF	TGCGCCAGCAGCCTTAGACTAGCGGGACGGCTGAGCACAGATACGCAGTATTTT
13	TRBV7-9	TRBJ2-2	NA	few	CASSSNPTGELFF	TGTGCCAGCAGCTCAAACCCAACCGGGGAGCTGTTTTTT
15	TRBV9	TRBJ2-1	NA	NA	CASSVDTYGGNEQFF	TGTGCCAGCAGCGTAGATACATATGGGGGCAATGAGCAGTTCTTC
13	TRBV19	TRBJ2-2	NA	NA	CATRRTNTGELFF	TGTGCCACTCGGAGGACAAACACCGGGGAGCTGTTTTTT
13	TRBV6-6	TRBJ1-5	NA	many	CASSWDSNQPQHF	TGTGCCAGCAGTTGGGACAGCAATCAGCCCCAGCATTTT
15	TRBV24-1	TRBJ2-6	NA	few	CATSEWGSGANVLTF	TGTGCCACCAGTGAATGGGGCTCGGGGGCCAACGTCCTGACTTTC
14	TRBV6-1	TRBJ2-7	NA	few	CASSPGRNHYEQYF	TGTGCCAGCAGTCCCGGCAGAAATCACTACGAGCAGTACTTC
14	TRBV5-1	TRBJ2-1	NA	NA	CASSSGRSANEQFF	TGCGCCAGCAGCTCGGGTCGGTCGGCCAATGAGCAGTTCTTC
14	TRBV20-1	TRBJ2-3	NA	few	CSAPLTGATDTQYF	TGCAGTGCCCCGCTGACAGGTGCCACAGATACGCAGTATTTT
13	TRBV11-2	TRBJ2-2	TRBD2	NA	CAGSGSGTGELFF	TGTGCCGGTAGCGGGAGCGGGACCGGGGAGCTGTTTTTT
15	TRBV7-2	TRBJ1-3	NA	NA	CASSSRALSGNTIYF	TGTGCCAGCAGCTCCCGGGCCCTCTCTGGAAACACCATATATTTT
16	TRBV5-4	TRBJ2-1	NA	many	CASSLGYRSSYNEQFF	TGTGCCAGCAGCTTGGGGTACCGGAGCTCCTACAATGAGCAGTTCTTC